The present T cell receptor beta chain was sequenced within a study of regulatory T cells in long-lasting Graves disease. Specified time point: newly diagnosed GD, antithyroid drugs for less than 3 months. Following extraction of RNA from PBMCs, that RNA was used to make the TCR library. The CDR3 covers 15 residues. The V end lost 5 bases, the J end lost 6 bases, and 18 bases lay between the germline ends. Assembly of TCR beta libraries relied on iRepertoire HTBI primers together with Arm-PCR of CDR3 regions. TCRdb redid the calling of the multiplex PCR reads with MiXCR, one entry per CDR3 protein. This sample yields 450,000 to 600,000 distinct CDR3 sequences, of which around 15% are seen a single time; 12% belongs to the top ten. The sample holds many counts of this clonotype. These data also featured in a second study, about T cells in Graves' hyperthyroidism and ophthalmopathy.

The clonotype comes from a man aged 35-49 years with Graves disease. This specimen was peripheral blood mononuclear cells (PBMCs), taken at new diagnosis, from a patient treated with antithyroid drugs. The V and J genes are TRBV12-3 or TRBV12-4 and TRBJ2-3; D is unresolved. The CDR3 coding sequence is TGTGCCAGCAGTCCGACGGGCCGAGTGGGGGATACGCAGTATTTT. Protein product: CASSPTGRVGDTQYF.